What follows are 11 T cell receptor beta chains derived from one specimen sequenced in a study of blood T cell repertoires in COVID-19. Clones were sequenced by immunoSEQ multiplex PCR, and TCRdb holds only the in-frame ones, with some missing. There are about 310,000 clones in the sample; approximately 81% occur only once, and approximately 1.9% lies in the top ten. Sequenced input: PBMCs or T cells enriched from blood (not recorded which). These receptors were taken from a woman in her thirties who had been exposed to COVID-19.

The CDR3 DNA is TGTGCCAGCAGTATAAACTACAATGAGCAGTTCTTC. Translation: CASSINYNEQFF. V usage is TRBV27 and J usage is TRBJ2-1; no definite D call. Germline V gene data show CDR1 as MNHEY and CDR2 as SMNVEV (reference sequence). This CDR3 has 12 amino acids. Trimming took 5 bases from V and 3 from J, leaving 5 bases between them.

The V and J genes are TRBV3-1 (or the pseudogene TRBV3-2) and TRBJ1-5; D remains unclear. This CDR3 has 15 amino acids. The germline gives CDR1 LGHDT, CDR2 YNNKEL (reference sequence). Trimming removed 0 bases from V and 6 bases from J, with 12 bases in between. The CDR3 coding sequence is TGTGCCAGCAGCCAAGATTTCGGAGGAAGTCAGCCCCAGCATTTT. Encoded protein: CASSQDFGGSQPQHF.

The CDR3 nucleotides are TGTGCCAGCAGCATAAAGGGACTAGCGGGGGGCATGGTAGTCGATGAGCAGTTCTTC. As protein: CASSIKGLAGGMVVDEQFF. The chain has TRBV7-9 and TRBJ2-1; 15 bases fit TRBD2. The germline gives CDR1 SEHNR, CDR2 FQNEAQ (reference sequence). CDR3 length: 19 amino acids. V lost 5 bases and J lost 8; bases outside the gene matches: 16.

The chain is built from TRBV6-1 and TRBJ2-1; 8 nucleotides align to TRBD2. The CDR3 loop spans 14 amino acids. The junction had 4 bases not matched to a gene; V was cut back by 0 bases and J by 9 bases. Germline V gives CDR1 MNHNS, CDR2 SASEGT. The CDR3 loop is CASSEARREGEQFF. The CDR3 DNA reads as TGTGCCAGCAGTGAAGCTCGCCGGGAGGGTGAGCAGTTCTTC.

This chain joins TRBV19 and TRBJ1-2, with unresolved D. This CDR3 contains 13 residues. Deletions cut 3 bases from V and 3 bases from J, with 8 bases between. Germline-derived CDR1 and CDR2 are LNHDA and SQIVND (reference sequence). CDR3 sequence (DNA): TGTGCCAGTAGTATCCCCAGATACTATGGCTACACCTTC. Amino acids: CASSIPRYYGYTF.

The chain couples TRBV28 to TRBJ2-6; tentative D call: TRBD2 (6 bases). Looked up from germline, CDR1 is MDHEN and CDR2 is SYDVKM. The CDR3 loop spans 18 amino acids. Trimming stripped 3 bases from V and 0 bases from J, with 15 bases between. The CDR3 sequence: CASSFPHLTSSGANVLTF. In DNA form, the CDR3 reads TGTGCCAGCAGTTTCCCCCATCTGACTAGCTCTGGGGCCAACGTCCTGACTTTC.

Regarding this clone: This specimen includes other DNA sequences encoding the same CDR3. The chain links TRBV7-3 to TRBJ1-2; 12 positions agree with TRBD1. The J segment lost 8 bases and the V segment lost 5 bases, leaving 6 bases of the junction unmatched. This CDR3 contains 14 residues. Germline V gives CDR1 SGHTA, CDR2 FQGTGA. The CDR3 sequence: CASSPGTGGGGYTF. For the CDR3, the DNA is TGTGCCAGCAGCCCGGGGACAGGGGGCGGAGGCTACACCTTC.

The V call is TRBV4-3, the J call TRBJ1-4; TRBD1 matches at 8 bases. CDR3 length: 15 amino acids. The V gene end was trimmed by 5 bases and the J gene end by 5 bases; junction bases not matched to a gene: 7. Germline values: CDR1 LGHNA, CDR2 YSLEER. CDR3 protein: CASSNEQGGNEKLFF. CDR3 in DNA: TGCGCCAGCAGCAATGAACAGGGGGGAAATGAAAAACTGTTTTTT.

This CDR3 is CASSQVDNSYEQYF. DNA for the CDR3: TGCGCCAGCAGCCAAGTGGACAACTCCTACGAGCAGTACTTC. The chain is built from TRBV4-1 and TRBJ2-7; D may be TRBD1 (5 bases). This CDR3 spans 14 amino acids. Trimming cost V 1 base and J 0 bases, with 7 bases left between them. Germline loops: CDR1 MGHRA, CDR2 YSYEKL.

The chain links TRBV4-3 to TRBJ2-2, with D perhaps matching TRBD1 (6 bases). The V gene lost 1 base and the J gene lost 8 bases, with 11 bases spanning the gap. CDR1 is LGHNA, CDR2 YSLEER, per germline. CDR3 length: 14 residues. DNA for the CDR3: TGCGCCAGCAGCCAAGTCAGGGGTTTGGGGGAGCTGTTTTTT. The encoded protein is CASSQVRGLGELFF.

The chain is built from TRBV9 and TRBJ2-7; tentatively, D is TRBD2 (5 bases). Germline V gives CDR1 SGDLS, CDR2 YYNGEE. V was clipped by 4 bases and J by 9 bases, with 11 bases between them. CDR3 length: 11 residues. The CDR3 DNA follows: TGTGCCAGCAGCCTCGAGGGAGTGCAGTACTTC. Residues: CASSLEGVQYF.